The 7 T cell receptor beta chains below were found in one sample sequenced in a study of graft-versus-host responses after intestinal transplantation. TCRdb's table, derived via immunoSEQ multiplex PCR, lists solely in-frame clones and lacks some. This repertoire shows tens of thousands of clones, roughly 92% found once; its top ten account for around 7.1%. Sequencing was performed on bone marrow, taken approximately 100 weeks after intestinal transplantation. These receptors came from a human patient who received an intestinal transplant, so some T cells may come from the graft donor.

This chain links TRBV6-6 with TRBJ1-1; 9 positions agree with TRBD1. The junction had 13 bases not matched to a gene; V was cut back by 5 bases and J by 9 bases. Germline CDR1 and CDR2: MNHNY and SVGAGI (reference sequence). This CDR3 is built from 15 residues. CDR3 loop: CASSTTLGQGRKAFF. CDR3 bases: TGTGCCAGCAGTACAACCCTTGGACAGGGGAGGAAAGCTTTCTTT.

V usage is TRBV6-5 and J usage is TRBJ1-5; perhaps TRBD1 as D (6 bases). Trimming stripped 5 bases from V and 6 bases from J, with 14 bases between. The CDR3 is 14 amino acids. Germline assignment: CDR1 MNHEY and CDR2 SVGAGI. CDR3 DNA: TGTGCCAGCAGTGTCAGGGGCGCGGGTCAGCCCCAGCATTTT. It yields the protein CASSVRGAGQPQHF.

The chain combines TRBV11-2 with TRBJ2-3; D remains unclear. The length of the CDR3 is 16 residues. V lost 1 base and J lost 0, with 11 bases in between. Per the germline V gene, CDR1 is SGHAT and CDR2 is FQNNGV. CDR3 nucleotide sequence: TGTGCCAGCAGCTTAGTAAAGAAGTTTAGCACAGATACGCAGTATTTT. Residues: CASSLVKKFSTDTQYF.

The V and J genes are TRBV5-1 and TRBJ2-7; 7 nucleotides match TRBD1. Germline trimming cut 4 bases from V and 2 bases from J; bases unmatched to any gene: 6. Germline-derived CDR1 and CDR2 are SGHRS and YFSETQ. The CDR3 sequence is 14 residues long. CDR3 DNA: TGCGCCAGCAGCGTCCGGGACAGCACCTACGAGCAGTACTTC. Protein: CASSVRDSTYEQYF.

This chain uses TRBV10-3 with TRBJ1-4; D uncertain. The CDR3 spans 15 residues. Trimming removed 2 bases from V and 4 bases from J, with 11 bases in between. Germline assignment: CDR1 ENHRY and CDR2 SYGVKD. The CDR3 region is CAISEEPGLNEKLFF. For the CDR3, the DNA is TGTGCCATCAGTGAGGAGCCAGGCCTTAATGAAAAACTGTTTTTT.

The chain combines TRBV11-2 with TRBJ1-5, with D unresolved. The CDR3 loop spans 13 amino acids. Trimming pared 3 bases from V and 5 bases from J, leaving 8 bases between. Germline CDR1 SGHAT, CDR2 FQNNGV. The CDR3 nucleotides read TGTGCCAGCAGCTTGGATCGGTATCAGCCCCAGCATTTT. This encodes CASSLDRYQPQHF.

The CDR3 bases are TGTGCCAGCAGCGTAGTAGACACCGGGGAGCTGTTTTTT. Its protein product is CASSVVDTGELFF. V gene TRBV9 combines with J gene TRBJ2-2, with unresolved D. The CDR3 length is 13 residues. Germline V gene lookup returns CDR1 SGDLS and CDR2 YYNGEE. Trimming took 0 bases from V and 3 from J, leaving 3 bases between them. The variable domain in full, completed from reference TRBV9 and TRBJ2-2, reads DSGVTQTPKHLITATGQRVTLRCSPRSGDLSVYWYQQSLDQGLQFLIQYYNGEERAKGNILERFSAQQFPDLHSELNLSSLELGDSALYFCASSVVDTGELFFGEGSRLTVL.